A single sample gave rise to the 26 T cell receptor beta chains below, sequenced in a study of blood T cell repertoires in COVID-19. Profiling relied on immunoSEQ multiplex PCR, and the TCRdb table lists in-frame clones only, not all of them. The sample yields 200,000 to 250,000 clones, about 86% seen once. The sequenced sample was peripheral blood. Every receptor here comes from a man aged 55-75 years with acute or convalescent COVID-19.

This rearrangement joins TRBV5-3 to TRBJ2-7; D is ambiguous. TRBV5-3 is noted as an ORF with a role that remains uncertain. This CDR3 is built from 12 residues. The V and J ends lost 2 bases and 4 bases respectively, with 7 bases between them. CDR3 sequence reads: CARSLESYEQYF. The CDR3 DNA reads as TGTGCCAGAAGCTTAGAGTCGTACGAGCAGTACTTC.

This chain links TRBV6-2 or TRBV6-3 with TRBJ2-5; 10 bases align to TRBD2. There are 17 residues in the CDR3. The J segment lost 0 bases and the V segment lost 5 bases, leaving 9 bases of the junction unmatched. The germline gives CDR1 MNHEY, CDR2 SVGEGT. CDR3 residues: CASSTPPGLAYQETQYF. CDR3 coding DNA: TGTGCCAGCAGTACCCCTCCGGGACTAGCGTACCAAGAGACCCAGTACTTC.

V is TRBV10-2 and J is TRBJ1-2, with a possible D match to TRBD1 (6 bases). The ends were cut back, 2 bases at V and 8 bases at J, with 15 bases in the middle. Germline CDR1 reads WSHSY; CDR2 reads SAAADI. There are 14 residues in the CDR3. Here the CDR3 DNA reads TGCGCCAGCAGTGAGGGACAGCGACAAAGGGGCTACACCTTC. This sequence encodes CASSEGQRQRGYTF.

The V gene is TRBV6-5, the J gene TRBJ1-2; no clear D gene. V was shortened by 8 bases and J by 6 bases, with 16 bases between the two germline ends. This CDR3 is 13 amino acids long. Germline V gene sequence: CDR1 MNHEY, CDR2 SVGAGI. Here the CDR3 DNA reads TGTGCCAGCTCCTTACGGGGTATTGATGGCTACACCTTC. Its protein is CASSLRGIDGYTF.

The rearrangement joins TRBV3-1 (or the pseudogene TRBV3-2) to TRBJ2-7, with TRBD2 as a possible D gene (5 bases). CDR1 is LGHDT and CDR2 is YNNKEL in the germline V gene (reference sequence). V was clipped by 1 base and J by 2 bases, with 9 bases between them. The CDR3 runs to 14 residues. For the CDR3, the DNA is TGTGCCAGCAGCCAAGTGAGGGCCACCTACGAGCAGTACTTC. Protein sequence: CASSQVRATYEQYF.

The chain carries TRBV4-3 and TRBJ2-2, with TRBD2 as a possible D gene (5 bases). This CDR3 has 15 amino acids. The germline CDR1 and CDR2 sequences are LGHNA and YSLEER. The V and J ends lost 0 bases and 5 bases respectively, with 10 bases between them. The CDR3 DNA reads TGCGCCAGCAGCCAAGAACTAGAAAAAACCGGGGAGCTGTTTTTT. Translating gives CASSQELEKTGELFF.

The rearrangement joins TRBV15 to TRBJ2-7, with 9 bases fitting TRBD1. In germline, CDR1 is LNHNV, CDR2 YYDKDF (reference sequence). CDR3 length: 15 amino acids. V shed 11 bases, J shed 0 bases, and the junction held 11 bases outside the gene matches. The CDR3 here is CASSPGQGPSYEQYF. The DNA for the CDR3 is TGTGCCTCCTCCCCGGGACAGGGTCCCTCCTACGAGCAGTACTTC.

This rearrangement joins TRBV9 to TRBJ1-2, with D tentatively TRBD1 (5 bases). The CDR3 totals 14 residues. V was cut by 0 bases and J by 4 bases, with 10 bases left in between. CDR1 is SGDLS, CDR2 YYNGEE, per germline. CDR3 coding DNA: TGTGCCAGCAGCGTAGAGCAGGGTATCTATGGCTACACCTTC. Its translation is CASSVEQGIYGYTF.

The rearrangement links TRBV5-6 to TRBJ1-1, with a tentative D call TRBD1 (6 bases). The CDR3 is made up of 13 amino acids. The V gene lost 7 bases and the J gene lost 3 bases, with 13 bases spanning the gap. Germline CDR1 and CDR2: SGHDT and YYEEEE. The DNA for the CDR3 is TGTGCCAGCGAGATACAGGGTTACACTGAAGCTTTCTTT. Translated, it gives CASEIQGYTEAFF.

The V call is TRBV19, the J call TRBJ2-3; no firm D call. Trimming removed 5 bases from V and 2 bases from J, with 14 bases in between. CDR3 length: 15 amino acids. Germline values: CDR1 LNHDA, CDR2 SQIVND (reference sequence). The CDR3: CASSLKQSFTDTQYF. DNA of the CDR3: TGTGCCAGTAGTTTAAAACAGAGTTTCACAGATACGCAGTATTTT.

The rearrangement uses TRBV28 and TRBJ1-2; D is possibly TRBD1 (5 bases). The CDR3 length is 13 residues. CDR1 is MDHEN and CDR2 is SYDVKM in the germline V gene. The V end was cut by 8 bases, the J end by 5 bases, with 15 bases between. In DNA, the CDR3 is TGTGCCAGCTCCGAACCGGGGGGGTATGGCTACACCTTC. This gives the protein CASSEPGGYGYTF.

This chain connects TRBV6-5 to TRBJ1-1; perhaps TRBD1 as D (5 bases). CDR3 length: 15 residues. CDR1 MNHEY and CDR2 SVGAGI come from the germline V gene. V was trimmed by 7 bases and J by 1 base, leaving 16 bases between them. As DNA, the CDR3 is TGTGCCAGCACCGGATATGGGGGGGGGAACACTGAAGCTTTCTTT. Protein sequence: CASTGYGGGNTEAFF.

This sequence joins TRBV3-1 (or the pseudogene TRBV3-2) and TRBJ2-7; D is perhaps TRBD2 (5 bases). CDR3 size: 11 residues. V was trimmed by 2 bases and J by 7 bases, leaving 6 bases between them. Germline values: CDR1 LGHDT, CDR2 YNNKEL (reference sequence). CDR3 DNA sequence: TGTGCCAGCAGCCAAAGGAGGGAGCAGTACTTC. It codes for CASSQRREQYF.

CDR3: CASSAQGNSNQPQHF. The CDR3 DNA is TGTGCCAGTAGTGCACAGGGAAATAGCAATCAGCCCCAGCATTTT. The chain is built from TRBV19 and TRBJ1-5; the D gene is possibly TRBD1 (6 bases). There are 15 residues in the CDR3. V was pared by 5 bases and J by 0 bases, with 11 bases between. Germline CDR1 reads LNHDA; CDR2 reads SQIVND (reference sequence).

V is TRBV19 and J is TRBJ1-1; perhaps TRBD1 as D (6 bases). Looked up from germline, CDR1 is LNHDA and CDR2 is SQIVND (reference sequence). The V gene lost 4 bases and the J gene lost 1 base, with 10 bases spanning the gap. The CDR3 covers 14 residues. The CDR3 reads CASSRTDRNTEAFF. The CDR3, as DNA: TGTGCCAGTAGTAGGACGGACAGGAACACTGAAGCTTTCTTT. Full variable domain (missing parts from reference TRBV19 and TRBJ1-1): DGGITQSPKYLFRKEGQNVTLSCEQNLNHDAMYWYRQDPGQGLRLIYYSQIVNDFQKGDIAEGYSVSREKKESFPLTVTSAQKNPTAFYLCASSRTDRNTEAFFGQGTRLTVV.

This clone was seen at least ten times. The rearrangement joins TRBV7-8 to TRBJ2-7; a weak D match, TRBD1 (5 bases). Germline lookup yields CDR1 SGHVS and CDR2 FQNEAQ. The CDR3 totals 13 residues. Trimming took off 3 bases at V and 2 bases at J, with 8 bases between the two ends. CDR3 DNA: TGTGCCAGCAGCTTTAACAGGCCCTACGAGCAGTACTTC. Its protein is CASSFNRPYEQYF.

Of note for this clone: One end of the junction is discordant with germline, which a read error may explain. The sample holds other DNA sequences that translate to the same CDR3. This rearrangement joins TRBV30 to TRBJ1-5; perhaps TRBD1 as D (5 bases). CDR1 GTSNPN and CDR2 SVGIG come from the germline V gene (reference sequence). This CDR3 spans 13 amino acids. The CDR3: CAWSVRGNQPQHF. Here the CDR3 DNA reads TGTGCCTGGAGTGTTAGGGGCAATCAACCCCAGCATTTT.

V and J are TRBV2 and TRBJ2-1; D perhaps matches TRBD2 (5 bases). Trimming took off 2 bases at V and 5 bases at J, with 7 bases between the two ends. This CDR3 comprises 13 residues. Germline loops: CDR1 SNHLY, CDR2 FYNNEI. This CDR3 reads CASSERGNNEQFF. CDR3 nucleotides: TGTGCCAGCAGTGAACGGGGAAACAATGAGCAGTTCTTC.

This chain links TRBV9 with TRBJ1-5, with D perhaps matching TRBD1 (6 bases). Trimming removed 0 bases from V and 5 bases from J, with 9 bases in between. The CDR3 runs 14 residues. Germline lookup yields CDR1 SGDLS and CDR2 YYNGEE. This chain's CDR3 is CASSVAGVDQPQHF. DNA for the CDR3: TGTGCCAGCAGCGTAGCAGGGGTCGATCAGCCCCAGCATTTT.

This clone was detected a few times. The chain recombines TRBV18 with TRBJ2-3, with a tentative D call TRBD1 (6 bases). Germline CDR1 KGHSH, CDR2 LQKENI. The length of the CDR3 is 14 residues. V lost 4 bases, J lost 6 bases, and 14 bases lay in between. CDR3 residues: CASSQIQGPDTQYF. The CDR3 DNA reads TGTGCCAGCTCACAGATACAGGGCCCCGATACGCAGTATTTT.

The V gene is TRBV7-2, the J gene TRBJ2-3; TRBD2 agrees at 9 bases. Germline values: CDR1 SGHTA, CDR2 FQGNSA. Trimming took 1 base from V and 10 from J; bases not matched to a gene: 9. The CDR3 is 15 residues long. In nucleotides, the CDR3 is TGTGCCAGCAGCTTAGATTTAGCGGGAGAAGGCCCGCAGTATTTT. This encodes CASSLDLAGEGPQYF.

In this sample, this clone turned up once. The chain recombines TRBV27 with TRBJ1-2, with 9 positions matching TRBD1. The CDR3 has 13 residues. CDR1 and CDR2 (germline): MNHEY, SMNVEV (reference sequence). The V segment lost 2 bases and the J segment 8 bases; nucleotides outside the gene matches: 3. The CDR3 loop reads CASSLLDRGGYTF. CDR3 DNA: TGTGCCAGCAGTTTACTGGACAGGGGAGGCTACACCTTC.

The chain has TRBV29-1 and TRBJ2-5; the D is unclear. Between the trimmed V and J ends, which lost 8 bases and 4 bases, there was a span of 11 bases. Germline loops: CDR1 SQVTM, CDR2 ANQGSEA. There are 11 residues in the CDR3. CDR3 coding DNA: TGCAGCATGGGCCGCAGAGAGACCCAGTACTTC. Its protein is CSMGRRETQYF.

This clone showed up just once. The V call is TRBV11-3, the J call TRBJ2-3, with D maybe TRBD2 (6 bases). Germline-derived CDR1 and CDR2 are SGHNT and YENEEA. The CDR3 runs to 13 residues. The V end was cut by 5 bases, the J end by 9 bases, with 15 bases between. CDR3 sequence (DNA): TGTGCCAGCAGCCGCGGGGTAGCGGAGACGCAGTATTTT. It encodes CASSRGVAETQYF. The complete variable domain, with remaining parts taken from reference TRBV11-3 and TRBJ2-3, reads EAGVVQSPRYKIIEKKQPVAFWCNPISGHNTLYWYLQNLGQGPELLIRYENEEAVDDSQLPKDRFSAERLKGVDSTLKIQPAELGDSAVYLCASSRGVAETQYFGPGTRLTVL.

The chain couples TRBV15 to TRBJ2-7; D is unclear. Germline V gives CDR1 LNHNV, CDR2 YYDKDF (reference sequence). Trimming shortened V by 0 bases and J by 4 bases, and 10 bases separated the two germline ends. The CDR3 is 14 amino acids. CDR3 sequence: CATSRDFGRYEQYF. CDR3 DNA sequence: TGTGCCACCAGCAGAGATTTTGGCAGATACGAGCAGTACTTC.

This clone was seen once. V gene TRBV4-1 combines with J gene TRBJ2-3; D not certain. V lost 2 bases, J lost 1 base, and 4 bases lay in between. The CDR3 loop spans 13 amino acids. The germline gives CDR1 MGHRA, CDR2 YSYEKL. CDR3: CASSQRGTDTQYF. DNA of the CDR3: TGCGCCAGCAGCCAACGTGGCACAGATACGCAGTATTTT.